This paragraph reports one T cell receptor (beta chain). Its antigen is undetermined. CDR1 is MDHEN, CDR2 SYDVKM, per germline. The CDR3 is 13 residues long. Trimming at V came to 5 bases and at J to 9 bases, leaving 8 bases not matched to a gene. The study separated CD4+ cells into CD45RA+ naive and CD45RA-negative memory subsets. Deep-level assay runs were performed. Using immunoSEQ multiplex PCR, the repertoire was profiled, and TCRdb retains in-frame clones only, with some absent. The sample yields fewer than 2.5 million clones, 93% seen once. The data are from a study of shared clonotypes between healthy human individuals. Whole-study findings and limits: Among non-shared clonotypes, generation probabilities were lower than among those shared by all four donors. Among donors, clonotype sharing was expected to be affected by sequencing depth.

The sample taken for sequencing was naive CD4+ T cells from PBMCs. Indicated subset: CD45RA+ positively selected. The chain uses TRBV28 and TRBJ1-2; 8 nucleotides agree with TRBD1. This sequence was found in a man aged 18 to 29 in good health. Some clones in this sample may be carry-over from other donors' samples. As DNA, the CDR3 is TGTGCCAGCAGTCGGGACAGGACACGGAGCTACACCTTC. Translated, it gives CASSRDRTRSYTF.